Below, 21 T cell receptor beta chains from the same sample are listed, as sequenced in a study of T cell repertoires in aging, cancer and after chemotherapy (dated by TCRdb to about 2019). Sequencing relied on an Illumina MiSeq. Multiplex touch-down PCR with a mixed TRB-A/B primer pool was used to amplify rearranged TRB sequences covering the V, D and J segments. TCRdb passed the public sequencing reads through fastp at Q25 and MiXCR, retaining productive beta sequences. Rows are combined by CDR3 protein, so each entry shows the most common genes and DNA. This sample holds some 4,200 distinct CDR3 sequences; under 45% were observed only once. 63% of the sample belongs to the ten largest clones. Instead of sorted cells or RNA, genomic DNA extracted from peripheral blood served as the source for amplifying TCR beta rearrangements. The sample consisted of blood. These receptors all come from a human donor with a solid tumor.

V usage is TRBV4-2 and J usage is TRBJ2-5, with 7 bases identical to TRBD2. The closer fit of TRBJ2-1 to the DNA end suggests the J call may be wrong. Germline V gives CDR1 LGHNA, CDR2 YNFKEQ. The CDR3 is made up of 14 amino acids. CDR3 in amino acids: CASNLAAAGNEQFF. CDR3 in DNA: TGTGCCAGCAACCTAGCGGCCGCCGGCAATGAGCAGTTCTTC.

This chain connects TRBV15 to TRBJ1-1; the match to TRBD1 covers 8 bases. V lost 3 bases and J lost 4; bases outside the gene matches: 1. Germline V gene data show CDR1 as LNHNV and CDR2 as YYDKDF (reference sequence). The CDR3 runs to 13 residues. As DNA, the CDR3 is TGTGCCACCAGCAGCCAGGGGGCCACTGAAGCTTTCTTT. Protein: CATSSQGATEAFF. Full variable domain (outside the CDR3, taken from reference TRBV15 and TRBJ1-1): DAMVIQNPRYQVTQFGKPVTLSCSQTLNHNVMYWYQQKSSQAPKLLFHYYDKDFNNEADTPDNFQSRRPNTSFCFLDIRSPGLGDTAMYLCATSSQGATEAFFGQGTRLTVV.

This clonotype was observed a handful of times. The CDR3 DNA reads as TGTGCCAGCCTTGACAGTAATCTATTCGAGGATACGCAGTATTTT. Translated: CASLDSNLFEDTQYF. This chain joins TRBV19 and TRBJ2-3; perhaps TRBD1 as D (5 bases). The V gene's germline CDR1 is LNHDA and CDR2 SQIVND (reference sequence). V was shortened by 9 bases and J by 6 bases, with 22 bases between the two germline ends. The CDR3 extends over 15 amino acids.

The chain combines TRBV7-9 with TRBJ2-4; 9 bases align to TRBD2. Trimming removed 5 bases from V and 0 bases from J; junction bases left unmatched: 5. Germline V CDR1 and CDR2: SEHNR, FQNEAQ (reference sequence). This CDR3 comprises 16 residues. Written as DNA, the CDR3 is TGTGCCAGCAGCCTAATAGCGGGAGTAGCCAAAAACATTCAGTACTTC. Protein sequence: CASSLIAGVAKNIQYF. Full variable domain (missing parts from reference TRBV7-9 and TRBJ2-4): DTGVSQNPRHKITKRGQNVTFRCDPISEHNRLYWYRQTLGQGPEFLTYFQNEAQLEKSRLLSDRFSAERPKGSFSTLEIQRTEQGDSAMYLCASSLIAGVAKNIQYFGAGTRLSVL.

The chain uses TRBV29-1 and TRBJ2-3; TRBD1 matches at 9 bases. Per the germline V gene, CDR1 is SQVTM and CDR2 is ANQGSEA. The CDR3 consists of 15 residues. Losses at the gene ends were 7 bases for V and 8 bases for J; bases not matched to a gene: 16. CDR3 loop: CSADGTGQNPRTQYF. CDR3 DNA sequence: TGCAGCGCAGACGGGACAGGGCAAAACCCCCGTACGCAGTATTTT.

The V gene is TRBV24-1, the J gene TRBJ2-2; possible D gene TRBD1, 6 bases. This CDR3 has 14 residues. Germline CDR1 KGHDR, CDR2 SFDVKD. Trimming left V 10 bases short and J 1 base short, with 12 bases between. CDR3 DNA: TGTGCCACGGCGAAGGGACAGAACACCGGGGAGCTGTTTTTT. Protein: CATAKGQNTGELFF.

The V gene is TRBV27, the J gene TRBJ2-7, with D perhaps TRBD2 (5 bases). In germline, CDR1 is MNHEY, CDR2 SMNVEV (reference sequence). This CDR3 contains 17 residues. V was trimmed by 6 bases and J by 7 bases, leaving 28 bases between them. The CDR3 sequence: CASSPRPGNQPYLEQYF. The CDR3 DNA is TGTGCCAGCAGCCCGAGACCGGGAAACCAGCCATATCTAGAGCAGTACTTC.

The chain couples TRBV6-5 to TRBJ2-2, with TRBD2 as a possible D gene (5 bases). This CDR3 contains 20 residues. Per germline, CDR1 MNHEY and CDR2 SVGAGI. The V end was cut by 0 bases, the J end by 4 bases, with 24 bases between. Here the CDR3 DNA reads TGTGCCAGCAGTTACTCGCTAGCCCGTCCGTTCCTATTCGGCACCGGGGAGCTGTTTTTT. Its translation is CASSYSLARPFLFGTGELFF.

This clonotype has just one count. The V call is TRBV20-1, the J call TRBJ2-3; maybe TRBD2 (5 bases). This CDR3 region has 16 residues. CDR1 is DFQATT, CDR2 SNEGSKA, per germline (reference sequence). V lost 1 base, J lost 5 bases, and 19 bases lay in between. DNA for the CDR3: TGCAGTGCTAGAGTCCTCACACTAGGTAGTCGAGATACGCAGTATTTT. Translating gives CSARVLTLGSRDTQYF.

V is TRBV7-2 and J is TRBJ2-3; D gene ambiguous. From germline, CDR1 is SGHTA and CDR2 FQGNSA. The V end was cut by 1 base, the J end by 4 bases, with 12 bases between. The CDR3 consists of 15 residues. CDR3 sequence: CASSLEYAGADTQYF. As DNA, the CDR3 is TGTGCCAGCAGCTTAGAGTACGCTGGGGCAGATACGCAGTATTTT.

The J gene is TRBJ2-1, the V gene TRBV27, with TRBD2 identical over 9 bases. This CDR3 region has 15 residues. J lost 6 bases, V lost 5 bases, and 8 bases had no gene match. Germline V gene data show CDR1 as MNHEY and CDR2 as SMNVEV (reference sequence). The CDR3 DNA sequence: TGTGCCAGCAGTCTCGGACTAGCGAGCACCAATGAGCAGTTCTTC. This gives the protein CASSLGLASTNEQFF.

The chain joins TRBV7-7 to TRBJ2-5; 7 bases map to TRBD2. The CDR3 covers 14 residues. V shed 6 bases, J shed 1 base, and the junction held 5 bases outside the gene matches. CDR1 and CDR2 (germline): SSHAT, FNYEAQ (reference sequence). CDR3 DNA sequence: TGTGCCAGCAGTCGAGCGGGGCTCCAAGAGACCCAGTACTTC. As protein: CASSRAGLQETQYF.

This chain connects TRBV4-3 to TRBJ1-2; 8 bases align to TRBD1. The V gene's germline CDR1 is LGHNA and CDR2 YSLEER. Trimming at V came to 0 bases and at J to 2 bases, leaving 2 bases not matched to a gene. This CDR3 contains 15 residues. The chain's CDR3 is CASSQDRQGNYGYTF. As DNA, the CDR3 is TGCGCCAGCAGCCAAGACCGACAGGGGAACTATGGCTACACCTTC.

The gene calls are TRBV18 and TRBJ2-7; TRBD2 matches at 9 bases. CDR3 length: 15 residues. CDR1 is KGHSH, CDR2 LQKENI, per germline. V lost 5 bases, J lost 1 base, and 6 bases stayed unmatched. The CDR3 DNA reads TGTGCCAGCTCATTATCGGGACTAGCTTCCTACGAGCAGTACTTC. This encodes CASSLSGLASYEQYF.

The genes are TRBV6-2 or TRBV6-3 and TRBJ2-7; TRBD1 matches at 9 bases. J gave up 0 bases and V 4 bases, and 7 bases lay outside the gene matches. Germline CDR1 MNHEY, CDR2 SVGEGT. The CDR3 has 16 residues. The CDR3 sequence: CASSSRQGGSSYEQYF. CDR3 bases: TGTGCCAGCAGTTCAAGACAGGGGGGGAGCTCCTACGAGCAGTACTTC.

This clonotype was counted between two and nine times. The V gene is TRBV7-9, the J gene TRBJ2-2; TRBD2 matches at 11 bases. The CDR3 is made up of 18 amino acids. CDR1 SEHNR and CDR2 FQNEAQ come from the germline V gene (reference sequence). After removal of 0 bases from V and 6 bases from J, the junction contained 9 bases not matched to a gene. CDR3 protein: CASSLALLASGGSGELFF. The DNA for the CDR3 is TGTGCCAGCAGCTTAGCGCTTCTGGCTAGCGGGGGGTCCGGGGAGCTGTTTTTT.

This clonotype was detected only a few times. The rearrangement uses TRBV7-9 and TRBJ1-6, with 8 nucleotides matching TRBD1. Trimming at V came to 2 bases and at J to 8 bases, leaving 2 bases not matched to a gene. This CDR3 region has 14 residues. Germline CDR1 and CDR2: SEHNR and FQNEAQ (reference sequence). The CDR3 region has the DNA TGTGCCAGCAGCTTAATGGACAGGGATTCACCCCTCCACTTT. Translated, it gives CASSLMDRDSPLHF. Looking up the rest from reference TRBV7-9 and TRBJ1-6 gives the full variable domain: DTGVSQNPRHKITKRGQNVTFRCDPISEHNRLYWYRQTLGQGPEFLTYFQNEAQLEKSRLLSDRFSAERPKGSFSTLEIQRTEQGDSAMYLCASSLMDRDSPLHFGNGTRLTVT.

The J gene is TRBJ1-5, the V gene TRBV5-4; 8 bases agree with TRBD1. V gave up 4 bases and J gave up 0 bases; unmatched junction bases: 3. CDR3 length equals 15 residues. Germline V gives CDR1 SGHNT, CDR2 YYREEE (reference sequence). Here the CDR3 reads CASSLQGVSNQPQHF. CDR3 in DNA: TGTGCCAGCAGCCTACAGGGGGTTAGCAATCAGCCCCAGCATTTT.

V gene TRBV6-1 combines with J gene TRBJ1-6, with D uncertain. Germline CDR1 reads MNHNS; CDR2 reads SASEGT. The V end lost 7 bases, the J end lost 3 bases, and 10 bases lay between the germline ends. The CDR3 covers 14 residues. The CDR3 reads CASTRTVYNSPLHF. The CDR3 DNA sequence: TGTGCCAGCACCAGAACCGTCTATAATTCACCCCTCCACTTT.

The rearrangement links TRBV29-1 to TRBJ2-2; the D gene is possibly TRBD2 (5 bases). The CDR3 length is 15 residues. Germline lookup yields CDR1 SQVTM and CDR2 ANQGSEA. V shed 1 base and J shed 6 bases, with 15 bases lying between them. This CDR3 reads CSVEGAGGRAGELFF. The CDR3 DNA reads TGCAGCGTTGAAGGGGCAGGAGGTCGTGCCGGGGAGCTGTTTTTT.

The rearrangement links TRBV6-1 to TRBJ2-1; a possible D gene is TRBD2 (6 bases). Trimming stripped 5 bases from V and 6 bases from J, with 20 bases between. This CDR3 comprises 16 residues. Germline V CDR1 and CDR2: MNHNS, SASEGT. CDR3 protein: CASSSSTPVGGNEQFF. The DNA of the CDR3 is TGTGCCAGCAGTTCCTCCACTCCCGTCGGGGGCAATGAGCAGTTCTTC.